This T cell receptor beta chain was found in a study of blood T cell repertoires in COVID-19. In terms of age and location, participants ranged from roughly 18 to 100 years and lived in about two dozen US areas. Only in-frame clones appear in the TCRdb table, and some are missing; sequencing was by immunoSEQ multiplex PCR. The sample consists of a few hundred thousand clones, around nine tenths of them appearing once. From germline, CDR1 is MDHEN and CDR2 SYDVKM. The ends lost 6 bases at V and 8 bases at J; junction bases unmatched: 9. The CDR3 has 14 amino acids. The chain couples TRBV28 to TRBJ1-4; 7 positions agree with TRBD1. Material: PBMCs or T cells enriched from blood (not recorded which). The origin of this receptor is a woman in her thirties or forties who had recovered from COVID-19. The CDR3 DNA sequence: TGTGCCAGCAGGTTACCGGGACAGCAAGAAAAACTGTTTTTT. This sequence encodes CASRLPGQQEKLFF. Full variable domain (remainder filled in from reference TRBV28 and TRBJ1-4): DVKVTQSSRYLVKRTGEKVFLECVQDMDHENMFWYRQDPGLGLRLIYFSYDVKMKEKGDIPEGYSVSREKKERFSLILESASTNQTSMYLCASRLPGQQEKLFFGSGTQLSVL.